This T cell receptor beta chain was identified during a study of CD4+ T cells in melanoma (dated by TCRdb to between 2021 and 2022). Regarding the study in general: Neoantigen-specific CD4+ T cells in human melanoma were investigated in the study.

This clone was picked up one time. The target of this receptor is not known. Base quality data are lacking; no much larger clone is found one base away. Library preparation used the immunoSEQ multiplex PCR assay. Here the immuneACCESS table is served through TCRdb, limited to in-frame sequences with V and J called. Missing clones are a known gap in these copies; in checked studies unresolved V genes cover under half, and the rest lacks a known reason. This sample has some 19,000 clones in its table, and around 80% of those were observed once. The ten most abundant clones make up about 9.6% of the sample. Donors were patients with melanoma. Points the paper makes about the study in general: According to the report, neoantigen-specific CD4+ T cells in melanoma displayed diverse differentiation states. The report described a correlation between neoantigen-specific CD4+ T cells and the function of CD8+ T cells, macrophages and B cells.

This receptor was obtained from a human donor with melanoma.

The CDR3 reads as follows: CASSARQDRPQHF. The DNA sequence is TGTGCCAGTAGTGCTCGCCAGGACAGACCCCAGCATTTT. The receptor chain draws on TRBV19 and TRBJ1-5, with a weak D call of TRBD1 (6 bases match). Trimming takes 5 bases from V and 10 bases from J, and the germline ends sit 15 bases apart. The CDR3 runs 13 residues from the cysteine to the phenylalanine. Only the CDR3 DNA is retained, 39 bases long and in frame from the first base. The germline V gene (reference sequence) specifies LNHDA as CDR1 and SQIVND as CDR2.